This T cell receptor beta chain was sequenced for a study of radiation and T cells in renal cell carcinoma. TCRdb keeps only in-frame clones here, not all; method: immunoSEQ multiplex PCR. This repertoire shows 100,000 to 150,000 clones, roughly 77% found once; its top ten account for 1.9%. This sample's time point: blood 2 weeks post-SBRT. Stated treatment: 15 Gy SBRT to primary tumor, nephrectomy 4 weeks later. The receptor comes from a woman aged 60-75 years with renal cell carcinoma. The sample in question was blood, obtained from a patient whose treatment included radiotherapy and nephrectomy.

CDR3 sequence reads: CASSQRQGGYGYTF. The CDR3 DNA follows: TGCGCCAGCAGCCAAAGACAGGGGGGCTATGGCTACACCTTC. V and J are TRBV4-1 and TRBJ1-2; 9 bases are shared with TRBD1. J was trimmed by 4 bases and V by 2 bases; bases with no gene match: 2. CDR1 and CDR2 from the germline V gene are MGHRA and YSYEKL. The CDR3 spans 14 residues.